These T cell receptor beta chains were read from a single sample in a study of control samples from healthy donors and cancer patients. Assay: immunoSEQ multiplex PCR; the TCRdb copy retains only in-frame clones and omits some. The sample holds about 68,000 clones, under 85% seen once. Sequenced: blood. The receptors derive from a man in his fifties or sixties in good health. CDR3s include the opening cysteine and the closing phenylalanine or tryptophan. A D gene is named only where the DNA matches it firmly. Expanded clones get a size class; other rows say once, few or many, or leave the size out.

v_gene: TRBV29-1; abundance: NA; j_gene: TRBJ2-7; d_gene: TRBD1; CDR3nt: TGCAGCGTACTACCGGGACAGGGGTTGGGGGAGCAGTACTTC; CDR3aa: CSVLPGQGLGEQYF
v_gene: TRBV29-1; abundance: NA; j_gene: TRBJ2-3; d_gene: TRBD1; CDR3nt: TGCAGCGCCCCGACAGGGGGAACAGATACGCAGTATTTT; CDR3aa: CSAPTGGTDTQYF
v_gene: TRBV7-6; abundance: NA; j_gene: TRBJ2-7; d_gene: NA; CDR3nt: TGTGCCAGCAGCTTAGCCCGCCCAGCGGGTCAGCACGAGCAGTACTTC; CDR3aa: CASSLARPAGQHEQYF
v_gene: TRBV3-1/TRBV3-2; abundance: NA; j_gene: TRBJ2-3; d_gene: TRBD2; CDR3nt: TGTGCCAGCAGCCAATGGGAGGGATCCACAGATACGCAGTATTTT; CDR3aa: CASSQWEGSTDTQYF
v_gene: TRBV4-1; abundance: NA; j_gene: TRBJ1-6; d_gene: NA; CDR3nt: TGCGCCAGCAGCCAACCGGGACTTAGATCACCCCTCCACTTT; CDR3aa: CASSQPGLRSPLHF
v_gene: TRBV5-1; abundance: NA; j_gene: TRBJ2-5; d_gene: TRBD2; CDR3nt: TGCGCCAGCAGCGCAACCGGGACTAGCAGGGGTCAAGAGACCCAGTACTTC; CDR3aa: CASSATGTSRGQETQYF
v_gene: TRBV7-9; abundance: NA; j_gene: TRBJ1-6; d_gene: NA; CDR3nt: TGTGCCAGCAGCCGGGGGGGGCAGGGCAATTCACCCCTCCACTTT; CDR3aa: CASSRGGQGNSPLHF
v_gene: TRBV5-1; abundance: NA; j_gene: TRBJ2-1; d_gene: NA; CDR3nt: TGCGCCAGCAGCCCCAGGGACAATGAGCAGTTCTTC; CDR3aa: CASSPRDNEQFF
v_gene: TRBV11-2; abundance: few; j_gene: TRBJ2-7; d_gene: NA; CDR3nt: TGTGCCAGCAGCTTCATCGGCTCCTCCTACGAGCAGTACTTC; CDR3aa: CASSFIGSSYEQYF
v_gene: TRBV18; abundance: medium-sized; j_gene: TRBJ2-7; d_gene: TRBD1; CDR3nt: TGTGCCAGCTCACCACTCGGGACAGGGCAATACGAGCAGTACTTC; CDR3aa: CASSPLGTGQYEQYF
v_gene: TRBV7-8; abundance: NA; j_gene: TRBJ2-5; d_gene: NA; CDR3nt: TGTGCCAGCAGCTTCAATCGAGAGACCCAGTACTTC; CDR3aa: CASSFNRETQYF
v_gene: TRBV25-1; abundance: once; j_gene: TRBJ1-6; d_gene: NA; CDR3nt: TGTGCCAGCAGTGGCCCCAGGCTCAATAATTCACCCCTCCACTTT; CDR3aa: CASSGPRLNNSPLHF
v_gene: TRBV19; abundance: NA; j_gene: TRBJ2-3; d_gene: TRBD1; CDR3nt: TGTGCCAGTAGTATAGGACAGGGGCGGGATACGCAGTATTTT; CDR3aa: CASSIGQGRDTQYF
v_gene: TRBV6-2/TRBV6-3; abundance: few; j_gene: TRBJ1-2; d_gene: NA; CDR3nt: TGTGCCAGCAGTTCGACAGAGAACTATGGCTACACCTTC; CDR3aa: CASSSTENYGYTF
v_gene: TRBV28; abundance: NA; j_gene: TRBJ1-2; d_gene: TRBD1; CDR3nt: TGTGCCAGCAGTAATCGACAGGGGAACTATGGCTACACCTTC; CDR3aa: CASSNRQGNYGYTF
v_gene: TRBV7-8; abundance: few; j_gene: TRBJ2-7; d_gene: TRBD1; CDR3nt: TGTGCCAGCAGCCACCAAACCGGGACAGGGGCCTACGAGCAGTACTTC; CDR3aa: CASSHQTGTGAYEQYF
v_gene: TRBV3-1/TRBV3-2; abundance: once; j_gene: TRBJ2-2; d_gene: NA; CDR3nt: TGTGCCAGCAGCCAACTCACAGGAACCGGGGAGCTGTTTTTT; CDR3aa: CASSQLTGTGELFF
v_gene: TRBV28; abundance: NA; j_gene: TRBJ2-7; d_gene: TRBD1; CDR3nt: TGTGCCAGCAGTCGTATCGGGACAGACTCCTACGAGCAGTACTTC; CDR3aa: CASSRIGTDSYEQYF
v_gene: TRBV3-1/TRBV3-2; abundance: NA; j_gene: TRBJ2-1; d_gene: TRBD1; CDR3nt: TGTGCCAGCAGCCAAGGACAGGGGGCGTATCATGAGCAGTTCTTC; CDR3aa: CASSQGQGAYHEQFF
v_gene: TRBV4-2; abundance: NA; j_gene: TRBJ2-1; d_gene: TRBD2; CDR3nt: TGTGCCAGCAGCCAAGAGTGGACTAGCGCCTCCCGGGAGCAGTTCTTC; CDR3aa: CASSQEWTSASREQFF
v_gene: TRBV30; abundance: NA; j_gene: TRBJ2-7; d_gene: NA; CDR3nt: TGTGCCTGGAGTGCCCGCAGGTTGAGGGTTTCCTACGAGCAGTACTTC; CDR3aa: CAWSARRLRVSYEQYF
v_gene: TRBV6-6; abundance: once; j_gene: TRBJ1-5; d_gene: NA; CDR3nt: TGTGCCACCTGGGACATCCCTAGCAATCAGCCCCAGCATTTT; CDR3aa: CATWDIPSNQPQHF
v_gene: TRBV11-3; abundance: NA; j_gene: TRBJ2-1; d_gene: TRBD2; CDR3nt: TGTGCCAGCAGCTTATCACGAAGCGGGAGAAGTACCTACAATGAGCAGTTCTTC; CDR3aa: CASSLSRSGRSTYNEQFF
v_gene: TRBV29-1; abundance: NA; j_gene: TRBJ1-1; d_gene: NA; CDR3nt: TGCAGCGTTTGGGCCGGGTTCCGGTCTGCGACTGAAGCTTTCTTT; CDR3aa: CSVWAGFRSATEAFF
v_gene: TRBV27; abundance: NA; j_gene: TRBJ1-2; d_gene: NA; CDR3nt: TGTGCCAGCAGTTTATGGGGAGTCGGTGGCTACACCTTC; CDR3aa: CASSLWGVGGYTF
v_gene: TRBV6-2/TRBV6-3; abundance: NA; j_gene: TRBJ1-1; d_gene: NA; CDR3nt: TGTGCCAGCAGTTCGACGGTGGGTGGAGTCGGCACTGAAGCTTTCTTT; CDR3aa: CASSSTVGGVGTEAFF
v_gene: TRBV7-2; abundance: NA; j_gene: TRBJ2-5; d_gene: NA; CDR3nt: TGTGCCAGCAGCTCCGGAGGGCCCCGGACCCAGTACTTC; CDR3aa: CASSSGGPRTQYF
v_gene: TRBV5-4; abundance: NA; j_gene: TRBJ2-7; d_gene: TRBD1; CDR3nt: TGTGCCAGCAGCTCGGGACAGGGTGCCCTCTCCTACGAGCAGTACTTC; CDR3aa: CASSSGQGALSYEQYF
v_gene: TRBV7-9; abundance: NA; j_gene: TRBJ2-7; d_gene: NA; CDR3nt: TGTGCCAGCAGCTTCCACGCCTTGGAAATCTCCGAGCAGTACTTC; CDR3aa: CASSFHALEISEQYF
v_gene: TRBV3-1/TRBV3-2; abundance: NA; j_gene: TRBJ1-2; d_gene: NA; CDR3nt: TGTGCCAGCAGCCGAGGACTGGGCTACACCTTC; CDR3aa: CASSRGLGYTF
v_gene: TRBV19; abundance: NA; j_gene: TRBJ1-5; d_gene: NA; CDR3nt: TGTGCCAGTAGTATGATCAATCAGCCCCAGCATTTT; CDR3aa: CASSMINQPQHF
v_gene: TRBV4-1; abundance: NA; j_gene: TRBJ2-3; d_gene: NA; CDR3nt: TGCGCCAGCAGCCAAGGGGGGGACATTTTCACAGATACGCAGTATTTT; CDR3aa: CASSQGGDIFTDTQYF
v_gene: TRBV19; abundance: NA; j_gene: TRBJ1-6; d_gene: TRBD1; CDR3nt: TGTGCCAGTAGTGTGGGACAGTTGTATTCACCCCTCCACTTT; CDR3aa: CASSVGQLYSPLHF
v_gene: TRBV27; abundance: once; j_gene: TRBJ2-3; d_gene: NA; CDR3nt: TGTGCCAGCAGGTCCACAGGCACAGATACGCAGTATTTT; CDR3aa: CASRSTGTDTQYF
v_gene: TRBV9; abundance: NA; j_gene: TRBJ1-1; d_gene: TRBD1; CDR3nt: TGTGCCAGCAGCGCGCCCCTCCGGGACAGGGTGTCGACTGAAGCTTTCTTT; CDR3aa: CASSAPLRDRVSTEAFF
v_gene: TRBV5-1; abundance: NA; j_gene: TRBJ2-5; d_gene: TRBD1; CDR3nt: TGCGCCAGCAGCGGTGGACAGGGGCCTGGGGAGACCCAGTACTTC; CDR3aa: CASSGGQGPGETQYF
v_gene: TRBV18; abundance: NA; j_gene: TRBJ1-4; d_gene: NA; CDR3nt: TGTGCCAGCTCACCTGCAAGTAATGAAAAACTGTTTTTT; CDR3aa: CASSPASNEKLFF
v_gene: TRBV3-1/TRBV3-2; abundance: NA; j_gene: TRBJ1-1; d_gene: NA; CDR3nt: TGTGCCAGCAGCCAAGGCATAGGGGGACATGGAGCTTTCTTT; CDR3aa: CASSQGIGGHGAFF
v_gene: TRBV7-2; abundance: NA; j_gene: TRBJ2-3; d_gene: TRBD2; CDR3nt: TGTGCCAGCAGCCCCGGGACTAGCGGTAGCACAGATACGCAGTATTTT; CDR3aa: CASSPGTSGSTDTQYF
v_gene: TRBV3-1/TRBV3-2; abundance: NA; j_gene: TRBJ2-7; d_gene: TRBD2; CDR3nt: TGTGCCAGCAGCCCAGTCTGGACTAGCGGTTCCTACGAGCAGTACTTC; CDR3aa: CASSPVWTSGSYEQYF
v_gene: TRBV24-1; abundance: NA; j_gene: TRBJ1-5; d_gene: NA; CDR3nt: TGTGCCACCAGTGATTTTAGAAATAGCAATCAGCCCCAGCATTTT; CDR3aa: CATSDFRNSNQPQHF
v_gene: TRBV9; abundance: NA; j_gene: TRBJ1-1; d_gene: TRBD1; CDR3nt: TGTGCCAGCAGCGTAGGACAGGGACTAACTGAAGCTTTCTTT; CDR3aa: CASSVGQGLTEAFF
v_gene: TRBV9; abundance: NA; j_gene: TRBJ2-7; d_gene: NA; CDR3nt: TGTGCCAGCAGCCCAACCGGGACGAGCTACGAGCAGTACTTC; CDR3aa: CASSPTGTSYEQYF
v_gene: TRBV6-5; abundance: NA; j_gene: TRBJ2-7; d_gene: TRBD1; CDR3nt: TGTGCCAGCAGTTTAAAGGTCGGGACAGGAGCCTACGAGCAGTACTTC; CDR3aa: CASSLKVGTGAYEQYF
v_gene: TRBV3-1/TRBV3-2; abundance: many; j_gene: TRBJ1-1; d_gene: NA; CDR3nt: TGTGCCAGCGGGAAAGGGGGAACTGAAGCTTTCTTT; CDR3aa: CASGKGGTEAFF
v_gene: TRBV20-1; abundance: NA; j_gene: TRBJ2-2; d_gene: NA; CDR3nt: TGCAGTGCTAGTAAAGCGGGCACCGGGGAGCTGTTTTTT; CDR3aa: CSASKAGTGELFF
v_gene: TRBV9; abundance: NA; j_gene: TRBJ1-1; d_gene: NA; CDR3nt: TGTGCCAGCAGCGTCGCCCAGGGGACTCCCCGCACTGAAGCTTTCTTT; CDR3aa: CASSVAQGTPRTEAFF